The 29 T cell receptor beta chains reported below all come from one sample, sequenced in a study of shared clonotypes between healthy human individuals (dated by TCRdb to between 2020 and 2021). Libraries came from the immunoSEQ multiplex PCR assay. TCRdb retrieved this table from immuneACCESS and kept in-frame rearrangements only. Not all clones are present; in checked studies, unresolved V genes account for under half, and no reason is known for the remainder. A total of approximately 2.3 million clones appear in this sample, about 92% of them only once. Of the sample, around 0.4% falls within the top ten clones. Input material: naive CD4+ T cells from PBMCs. This sample's cell subset or site label indicates: CD45RA+ positively selected. The origin of the receptors is a man aged 18 to 29 in good health. Some clones in this sample may be carry-over from other donors' samples.

This clone was seen a single time. J is TRBJ1-5 and V is TRBV2; D call uncertain. The germline CDR1 and CDR2 sequences are SNHLY and FYNNEI. CDR3 size: 15 residues. Between the trimmed V and J ends, which lost 4 bases and 2 bases, there was a span of 12 bases. In nucleotides, the CDR3 is TGTGCCAGCAGTGTTGGGGATTTGGGCAATCAGCCCCAGCATTTT. Amino acid sequence: CASSVGDLGNQPQHF.

Of note for this clone: Other DNA sequences in this sample translate to the same CDR3. The chain links TRBV6-5 to TRBJ1-1; a weak D match, TRBD1 (5 bases). The CDR3 extends over 13 amino acids. CDR1 is MNHEY, CDR2 SVGAGI, per germline. Trimming left V 6 bases short and J 1 base short, with 9 bases between. The CDR3 DNA reads as TGTGCCAGCAGCCCGGGGCCGAACACTGAAGCTTTCTTT. Amino acid sequence: CASSPGPNTEAFF.

Turning to this clone: Different DNA sequences within this sample yield the same CDR3. This chain connects TRBV5-1 to TRBJ2-5; 10 bases are a match to TRBD1. CDR3 length equals 14 residues. Germline CDR1 SGHRS, CDR2 YFSETQ. The V and J ends lost 4 bases and 3 bases, in that order; junction bases with no gene match: 3. The CDR3 region is CASSTGQGKETQYF. The CDR3 DNA reads TGCGCCAGCAGCACGGGACAGGGGAAAGAGACCCAGTACTTC.

The count of this clone is one. The V call is TRBV4-2, the J call TRBJ2-1; D might be TRBD2 (6 bases). The V end was cut by 4 bases, the J end by 4 bases, with 17 bases between. There are 16 residues in the CDR3. Germline V gene sequence: CDR1 LGHNA, CDR2 YNFKEQ. CDR3 DNA: TGTGCCAGCAGCCCAATAGGGTGGCGGGATTACAATGAGCAGTTCTTC. Translated, it gives CASSPIGWRDYNEQFF.

In regard to this clone: Other nucleotide sequences from this sample produce the same CDR3. The chain combines TRBV7-2 with TRBJ2-5; TRBD1 aligns across 8 bases. The trim removed 1 base at V and 5 bases at J, leaving 3 bases unmatched. From germline, CDR1 is SGHTA and CDR2 FQGNSA. The CDR3 runs to 14 residues. The CDR3 loop is CASSLGQGAETQYF. The CDR3 DNA reads TGTGCCAGCAGCTTAGGGCAGGGGGCCGAGACCCAGTACTTC.

V is TRBV9 and J is TRBJ2-2, with D possibly TRBD1 on 6 matching bases. The V and J ends lost 2 bases and 7 bases respectively, with 15 bases between them. The CDR3 consists of 15 residues. Germline lookup yields CDR1 SGDLS and CDR2 YYNGEE. The CDR3 region is CASSVSQGTGGELFF. The CDR3 bases are TGTGCCAGCAGCGTTTCCCAGGGGACGGGCGGGGAGCTGTTTTTT.

This clone has a single count. V is TRBV11-3 and J is TRBJ2-5; no clear D. The ends were cut back, 4 bases at V and 5 bases at J, with 14 bases in the middle. The CDR3 is 14 residues long. Germline assignment: CDR1 SGHNT and CDR2 YENEEA. CDR3 sequence: CASSSDVGLETQYF. The CDR3 DNA reads TGTGCCAGCAGCTCCGATGTCGGGTTGGAGACCCAGTACTTC.

This rearrangement joins TRBV28 to TRBJ1-3; maybe TRBD1 (5 bases). Deletions cut 6 bases from V and 0 bases from J, with 18 bases between. Germline CDR1 and CDR2: MDHEN and SYDVKM. The CDR3 is 17 residues long. CDR3 in DNA: TGTGCCAGCAGCTTAGACCAGGGACGCGTCTCTGGAAACACCATATATTTT. Its translation is CASSLDQGRVSGNTIYF. The whole variable domain, remainder taken from reference TRBV28 and TRBJ1-3, is DVKVTQSSRYLVKRTGEKVFLECVQDMDHENMFWYRQDPGLGLRLIYFSYDVKMKEKGDIPEGYSVSREKKERFSLILESASTNQTSMYLCASSLDQGRVSGNTIYFGEGSWLTVV.

V gene TRBV28 combines with J gene TRBJ2-7; 9 nucleotides line up with TRBD2. This CDR3 is 15 amino acids long. With 6 bases clipped from V and 1 base from J, the junction kept 7 bases outside the gene matches. CDR1 is MDHEN, CDR2 SYDVKM, per germline. The CDR3 sequence is CASSSTSGLSYEQYF. The CDR3 nucleotides read TGTGCCAGCAGCTCCACTAGCGGGCTGTCCTACGAGCAGTACTTC.

This chain links TRBV27 with TRBJ2-1, with TRBD1 identical over 12 bases. Germline V lookup: CDR1 MNHEY, CDR2 SMNVEV (reference sequence). Trimming cost V 3 bases and J 7 bases; bases outside gene matches: 4. The CDR3 extends over 15 amino acids. Written as DNA, the CDR3 is TGTGCCAGCAGTTTCCCGGGACAGGGGGCTAATGAGCAGTTCTTC. Translating gives CASSFPGQGANEQFF.

Concerning this clone itself: In the same sample, other DNA sequences code for this CDR3. The chain joins TRBV19 to TRBJ1-2; D unresolved. The CDR3 sequence is 13 residues long. V was pared by 1 base and J by 5 bases, with 8 bases between. Germline-derived CDR1 and CDR2 are LNHDA and SQIVND (reference sequence). CDR3 region: CASSIGRSYGYTF. The CDR3 nucleotides are TGTGCCAGTAGTATAGGCAGGTCGTATGGCTACACCTTC.

About this clone: Other nucleotide sequences from this sample produce the same CDR3. The genes are TRBV7-2 and TRBJ2-3; 12 nucleotides align to TRBD2. Trimming removed 3 bases from V and 2 bases from J; junction bases left unmatched: 3. The CDR3 is made up of 16 amino acids. CDR1 is SGHTA, CDR2 FQGNSA, per germline. In nucleotides, the CDR3 is TGTGCCAGCAGCTTTCTAGCGGGGGGGGTCACAGATACGCAGTATTTT. It encodes CASSFLAGGVTDTQYF.

The rearrangement uses TRBV7-2 and TRBJ2-6, with TRBD2 matching over 8 bases. The CDR3 is 17 residues long. With V trimmed by 5 bases and J by 2 bases, 8 bases remained unmatched. Looked up from germline, CDR1 is SGHTA and CDR2 is FQGNSA. This CDR3 is CASSISGALTGANVLTF. CDR3 nucleotides: TGTGCCAGCAGCATTAGCGGGGCGCTCACTGGGGCCAACGTCCTGACTTTC.

V and J are TRBV19 and TRBJ1-3; D gene unclear. The V and J ends lost 9 bases and 0 bases respectively, with 12 bases between them. CDR1 is LNHDA and CDR2 is SQIVND in the germline V gene (reference sequence). This CDR3 has 14 residues. The CDR3 here is CASREKSSGNTIYF. DNA of the CDR3: TGTGCCAGCCGGGAGAAATCCTCTGGAAACACCATATATTTT.

The J gene is TRBJ1-2, the V gene TRBV4-2; 7 bases line up with TRBD1. The CDR3 totals 17 residues. Germline V CDR1 and CDR2: LGHNA, YNFKEQ. The junction had 10 bases not matched to a gene; V was cut back by 0 bases and J by 3 bases. CDR3 in DNA: TGTGCCAGCAGCCAAGACGACTCCGGGGGACAGTACTATGGCTACACCTTC. As protein: CASSQDDSGGQYYGYTF.

This clone occurred once. The chain has TRBV4-2 and TRBJ2-3; TRBD2 agrees at 14 bases. The trim removed 0 bases at V and 3 bases at J, leaving 5 bases unmatched. In germline, CDR1 is LGHNA, CDR2 YNFKEQ. The CDR3 is 18 amino acids. The CDR3 DNA follows: TGTGCCAGCAGCCAAGATGAGGGGACTAGCGGGAGAACAGATACGCAGTATTTT. Protein product: CASSQDEGTSGRTDTQYF.

V is TRBV2 and J is TRBJ1-1; D not certain. The CDR3 extends over 14 amino acids. Trimming removed 5 bases from V and 5 bases from J, with 15 bases in between. Per germline, CDR1 SNHLY and CDR2 FYNNEI. The CDR3, as DNA: TGTGCCAGCAGTCCGCGGGGTGGCGGGACTGAAGCTTTCTTT. Protein product: CASSPRGGGTEAFF.

This chain uses TRBV7-2 with TRBJ2-7, with D perhaps TRBD1 or TRBD2 (5 bases each). Germline loops: CDR1 SGHTA, CDR2 FQGNSA. Trimming left V 5 bases short and J 0 bases short, with 20 bases between. The CDR3 is 17 residues long. For the CDR3, the DNA is TGTGCCAGCAGCCTTACGGTGGACACTACTAGCTCCTACGAGCAGTACTTC. Its protein product is CASSLTVDTTSSYEQYF.

The V gene is TRBV5-1, the J gene TRBJ2-3; TRBD2 might be the D (6 bases). The CDR3 runs to 16 residues. Trimming left V 0 bases short and J 4 bases short, with 15 bases between. CDR1 and CDR2 (germline): SGHRS, YFSETQ. The CDR3 loop is CASSLDRESRADTQYF. The CDR3 DNA reads as TGCGCCAGCAGCTTGGATCGGGAGTCTAGGGCAGATACGCAGTATTTT.

The rearrangement links TRBV20-1 to TRBJ2-1; D gene ambiguous. The germline gives CDR1 DFQATT, CDR2 SNEGSKA (reference sequence). This CDR3 comprises 11 residues. V lost 5 bases and J 6 bases, leaving 8 bases between the germline ends. The CDR3 coding sequence is TGCAGTGCTCCGTTCGGCAATGAGCAGTTCTTC. Its protein is CSAPFGNEQFF.

The V and J genes are TRBV19 and TRBJ1-5; TRBD1 matches at 7 bases. CDR1 and CDR2 (germline): LNHDA, SQIVND (reference sequence). After removal of 3 bases from V and 3 bases from J, the junction contained 5 bases not matched to a gene. This CDR3 has 15 residues. CDR3 in DNA: TGTGCCAGTAGTATCGGACAGGTGACCAATCAGCCCCAGCATTTT. Protein sequence: CASSIGQVTNQPQHF.

The count of this clone is one. Additional DNA sequences in this sample encode the identical CDR3. The genes are TRBV6-6 and TRBJ1-2; D call uncertain. V was cut by 2 bases and J by 7 bases, with 5 bases left in between. Germline V gene data show CDR1 as MNHNY and CDR2 as SVGAGI (reference sequence). This CDR3 region has 11 residues. The CDR3 DNA reads as TGTGCCAGCAGTTACAGTCGTGGCTACACCTTC. This sequence encodes CASSYSRGYTF.

The chain couples TRBV11-2 to TRBJ2-7, with 7 bases fitting TRBD1. The V gene's germline CDR1 is SGHAT and CDR2 FQNNGV. This CDR3 comprises 15 residues. Losses at the gene ends were 0 bases for V and 6 bases for J; bases not matched to a gene: 8. Here the CDR3 reads CASSLERQGNPEQYF. CDR3 sequence (DNA): TGTGCCAGCAGCTTAGAGCGACAGGGTAACCCCGAGCAGTACTTC. The full variable domain, in which reference TRBV11-2 and TRBJ2-7 provide the parts outside the CDR3, is EAGVAQSPRYKIIEKRQSVAFWCNPISGHATLYWYQQILGQGPKLLIQFQNNGVVDDSQLPKDRFSAERLKGVDSTLKIQPAKLEDSAVYLCASSLERQGNPEQYFGPGTRLTVT.

The chain has TRBV11-1 and TRBJ2-3, with a weak D call TRBD1 (6 bases). CDR3 size: 14 residues. From germline, CDR1 is SGHAT and CDR2 FQDESV (reference sequence). V was pared by 0 bases and J by 4 bases, with 8 bases between. The CDR3 sequence is CASSLAGAPDTQYF. Here the CDR3 DNA reads TGTGCCAGCAGCTTAGCGGGGGCCCCAGATACGCAGTATTTT.

V usage is TRBV7-9 and J usage is TRBJ2-1, with 8 positions matching TRBD1. The CDR3 runs 17 residues. The J segment lost 0 bases and the V segment lost 5 bases, leaving 9 bases of the junction unmatched. CDR1 SEHNR and CDR2 FQNEAQ come from the germline V gene (reference sequence). The DNA of the CDR3 is TGTGCCAGCAGCCGTCTACGGGACAGGAGCTCCTACAATGAGCAGTTCTTC. This codes for CASSRLRDRSSYNEQFF.

The CDR3 loop reads CATPLPGRLYGDSGELFF. CDR3 DNA: TGTGCCACTCCCCTCCCGGGACGGCTATACGGGGATTCCGGGGAGCTGTTTTTT. The chain joins TRBV19 to TRBJ2-2; D possibly uses TRBD1 or TRBD2 (5 bases each). Germline assignment: CDR1 LNHDA and CDR2 SQIVND (reference sequence). Trimming cost V 10 bases and J 6 bases, with 30 bases left between them. The CDR3 extends over 18 amino acids.

The V gene is TRBV14, the J gene TRBJ2-3; D tentatively fits TRBD1 or TRBD2 (6 bases each). Germline loops: CDR1 SGHDN, CDR2 FVKESK. V gave up 4 bases and J gave up 6 bases, with 14 bases separating them. The CDR3 extends over 14 amino acids. CDR3 coding DNA: TGTGCCAGCAGCCCCTCGGTGGGGGGCGATACGCAGTATTTT. Translating it yields CASSPSVGGDTQYF.

Here the CDR3 DNA reads TGTGCCTGGAGCCCCGGTGGGGTCTACGAGCAGTACTTC. Protein product: CAWSPGGVYEQYF. V is TRBV30 and J is TRBJ2-7; D uncertain. Trimming took 3 bases from V and 3 from J, leaving 12 bases between them. This CDR3 region has 13 residues. Looked up from germline, CDR1 is GTSNPN and CDR2 is SVGIG (reference sequence).

The V and J genes are TRBV5-4 and TRBJ2-1, with 9 bases that match TRBD2. Germline CDR1 SGHNT, CDR2 YYREEE (reference sequence). J was trimmed by 13 bases and V by 7 bases; bases with no gene match: 18. The CDR3 length is 15 residues. The CDR3 DNA reads TGTGCCAGCTACCCTAGCGGGGACACCTCTACACTCCAGTTCTTC. This gives the protein CASYPSGDTSTLQFF.